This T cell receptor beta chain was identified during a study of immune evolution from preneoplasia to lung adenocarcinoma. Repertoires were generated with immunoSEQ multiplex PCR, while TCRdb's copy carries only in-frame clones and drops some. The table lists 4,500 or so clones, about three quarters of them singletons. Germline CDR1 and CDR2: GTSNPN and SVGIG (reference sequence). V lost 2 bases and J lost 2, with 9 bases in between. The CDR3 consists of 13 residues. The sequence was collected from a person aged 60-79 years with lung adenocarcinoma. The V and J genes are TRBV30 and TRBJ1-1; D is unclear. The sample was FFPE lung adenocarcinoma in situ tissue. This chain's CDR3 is CAWSPQPNTEAFF. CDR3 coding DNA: TGTGCCTGGAGTCCACAGCCTAACACTGAAGCTTTCTTT. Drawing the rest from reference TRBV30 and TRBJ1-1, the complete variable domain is SQTIHQWPATLVQPVGSPLSLECTVEGTSNPNLYWYRQAAGRGLQLLFYSVGIGQISSEVPQNLSASRPQDRQFILSSKKLLLSDSGFYLCAWSPQPNTEAFFGQGTRLTVV.